The 4 T cell receptor beta chains given below trace back to one sample, sequenced in a study of graft-versus-host responses after intestinal transplantation. Sequencing used immunoSEQ multiplex PCR; TCRdb keeps in-frame clones, though not all of them. Of tens of thousands of clones in the sample, about 81% were seen once. These receptors have no known antigen. The specimen was unstimulated CD4+ T cells sorted from spleen or lymph node cells, collected before transplant. Every receptor here comes from a human donor who was the organ donor for an intestinal transplant.

This chain links TRBV6-6 with TRBJ2-3; D remains unclear. V was shortened by 5 bases and J by 6 bases, with 6 bases between the two germline ends. Germline V gene lookup returns CDR1 MNHNY and CDR2 SVGAGI (reference sequence). The CDR3 length is 11 residues. CDR3 sequence: CASSVTDTQYF. The CDR3 region has the DNA TGTGCCAGCAGTGTGACGGATACGCAGTATTTT.

The chain couples TRBV10-1 to TRBJ2-3; D possibly uses TRBD1 or TRBD2 (6 bases each). Germline CDR1 reads WNHNN; CDR2 reads SYGVQD (reference sequence). V was pared by 0 bases and J by 2 bases, with 12 bases between. The CDR3 contains 16 residues. CDR3 in amino acids: CASSESRRDNTDTQYF. CDR3 nucleotide sequence: TGCGCCAGCAGTGAGTCGCGGAGGGACAACACAGATACGCAGTATTTT.

The CDR3 spells CASSLVQVYEQFF. CDR3 nucleotides: TGCGCCAGCAGCTTGGTACAAGTCTATGAGCAGTTCTTC. This chain links TRBV5-1 with TRBJ2-1; D unresolved. This CDR3 has 13 amino acids. V gave up 0 bases and J gave up 8 bases, with 9 bases separating them. Looked up from germline, CDR1 is SGHRS and CDR2 is YFSETQ.

V usage is TRBV6-5 and J usage is TRBJ1-1; 7 bases are shared with TRBD1. V dropped 6 bases and J dropped 5; count of bases not matched to a gene: 6. This CDR3 has 13 residues. Germline loops: CDR1 MNHEY, CDR2 SVGAGI. CDR3 region: CASRYQGGTEAFF. The CDR3 nucleotides read TGTGCCAGCAGGTATCAGGGGGGGACTGAAGCTTTCTTT.